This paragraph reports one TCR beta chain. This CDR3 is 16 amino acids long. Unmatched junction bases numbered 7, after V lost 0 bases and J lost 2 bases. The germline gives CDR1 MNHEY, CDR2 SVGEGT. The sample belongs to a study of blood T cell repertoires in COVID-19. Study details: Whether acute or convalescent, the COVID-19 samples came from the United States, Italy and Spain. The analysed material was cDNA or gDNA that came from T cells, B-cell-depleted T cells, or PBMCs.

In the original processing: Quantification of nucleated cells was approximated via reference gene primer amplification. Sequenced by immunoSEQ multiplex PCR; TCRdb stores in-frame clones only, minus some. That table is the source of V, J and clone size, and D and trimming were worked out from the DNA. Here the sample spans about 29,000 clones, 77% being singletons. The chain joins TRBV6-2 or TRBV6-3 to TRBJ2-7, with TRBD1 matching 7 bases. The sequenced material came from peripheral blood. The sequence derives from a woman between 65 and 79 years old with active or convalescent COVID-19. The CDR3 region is CASSYSAQGNPYEQYF. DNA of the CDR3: TGTGCCAGCAGTTACTCGGCACAGGGGAACCCCTACGAGCAGTACTTC.